The clone carrying this T cell receptor (beta chain) showed up many times. This entry belongs to a study of neurological immune-mediated disorders. Each CDR3 protein gets one entry after TCRdb re-called the 5' RACE reads with MiXCR. The table includes tens of thousands of distinct CDR3 sequences, approximately 5.2% detected once. The CDR3 totals 19 residues. V was cut by 0 bases and J by 0 bases, with 16 bases left in between. The germline V gene has CDR1 SGHDT and CDR2 YYEEEE. The clonotype comes from a woman between 45 and 65 years old in good health. This sequence joins TRBV5-6 and TRBJ2-6; no reliable D call. The sequencing sample was made of CD4+ T cells from blood. In DNA, the CDR3 is TGTGCCAGCAGCTTGGGGAGCCTACGTCTCATCTCTGGGGCCAACGTCCTGACTTTC. The encoded protein is CASSLGSLRLISGANVLTF.